These T cell receptor beta chains were read from a single sample in a study of response to subunit inactivated influenza vaccine. TCRdb used MiXCR to reprocess the RT-PCR reads, holding one entry per CDR3 protein. The sample yields hundreds of thousands of distinct CDR3 sequences, about 11% seen once. The same sample was also used in a study of T cells expressing NK-cell markers.

Sequenced material: PBMCs from blood, taken on the day of vaccination. Receptor source: a man between 45 and 60 years old who received an inactivated influenza vaccine. Both conserved end residues are part of each CDR3.

v_call | cdr3_aa
TRBV27 | CASSFLNPGTGVGYTF
TRBV12-3/TRBV12-4 | CASSQTSGGALGELFF
TRBV12-3/TRBV12-4 | CASSYIESGGDRKETQYF
TRBV7-2 | CASSVWGPGSYTDTQYF
TRBV27 | CASSPWTGTVGELFF
TRBV11-1 | CASSESLGRQGIRDEAFF
TRBV19 | CASSIVKGPQHF
TRBV6-6 | CASKDRVDQPQHF
TRBV5-1 | CASSLTGPPKNEQFF
TRBV4-1 | CASSQDSGHSYNEQFF
TRBV2 | CASKGLGGETQYF
TRBV20-1 | CSAIPPGRINEQFF
TRBV15 | CATSRWLGADETQYF
TRBV18 | CASSPPAGSNEQYF
TRBV12-3/TRBV12-4 | CASSPGTTYNEQFF
TRBV5-4 | CASSLLGTTDTQYF
TRBV6-2/TRBV6-3 | CASTDNGPGELFF
TRBV4-3 | CASSQGTGVTDTQYF
TRBV15 | CATSEFTDTQYF
TRBV4-2 | CASSQDPSAYGEQYF
TRBV6-1 | CASRPITRSDDYEQYF
TRBV5-5 | CASSLEVKAGSPDTEAFF
TRBV4-2 | CASSQTIFGAGGEQYF
TRBV30 | CAWSSHLGGLAKNIQYF
TRBV29-1 | CSVEDRGIQETQYF
TRBV7-9 | CASSTNTAQPQHF
TRBV29-1 | CSPPGGIPYNEQFF
TRBV5-1 | CASSPNRGEETQYF
TRBV4-1 | CASSHDIRRYEQYF
TRBV7-8 | CASSLIAGNNEQFF
TRBV12-3/TRBV12-4 | CASSWGDTSYEQYF
TRBV12-3/TRBV12-4 | CASSLVEGSTDTQYF
TRBV28 | CASSSLDKALSGANVLTF
TRBV12-3/TRBV12-4 | CASSFRGQVPSYEQYF
TRBV30 | CAWSPDRNSNQPQHF
TRBV20-1 | CSAYRQGASNTEAFF
TRBV20-1 | CSARAGWDTEAFF
TRBV27 | CASRVRAATEQYF
TRBV7-9 | CASSTGRTQYF
TRBV10-2 | CASSAEAAYEQYF
TRBV5-1 | CASSPYRGQIDEQYF
TRBV2 | CASSSETGVSYEQYF
TRBV5-1 | CASPVPRRGEQYF
TRBV7-2 | CASSWDRDTEAFF
TRBV12-3/TRBV12-4 | CASSFPGVGTEAFF
TRBV4-2 | CASSQVGTDTGELFF
TRBV27 | CASSLLTSGIYNEQFF
TRBV20-1 | CSTKWGQETQYF
TRBV7-8 | CASSSFEAGNQPQHF
TRBV6-2/TRBV6-3 | CASSQYFTLDSGAYEQYF
TRBV5-6 | CASSLGVFPNTGELFF
TRBV20-1 | CSAPKPGIQETQYF
TRBV7-9 | CASSPQSSTGNTIYF
TRBV20-1 | CSARDVRDSYEQYF
TRBV24-1 | CATSDWDPSGGTDTQYF